This is a list of T cell receptor beta chains from one sample in a study of blood T cell repertoires in COVID-19. This table comes from immunoSEQ multiplex PCR, and its TCRdb copy is limited to in-frame clones, with some not included. The repertoire holds around 100,000 clones, with roughly 89% as singletons. The sequencing input was peripheral blood. Receptors were obtained from a man between 70 and 80 years old with acute or convalescent COVID-19. CDR3s leave out the opening cysteine and the closing phenylalanine or tryptophan. For some rows the clone size is stated as once, few or many, or as a class when expanded; others skip it.

size,J,V,CDR3
NA,TRBJ2-7,TRBV5-4,ASSGLPPDEQY
NA,TRBJ1-4,TRBV5-1,ASSLQGGNEKLF
NA,TRBJ2-3,TRBV9,ASSKAGGGPTDTQY
NA,TRBJ1-5,TRBV4-2,ASSQDLAGGYQPQH
few,TRBJ2-1,TRBV7-6,ASSHSGGEQF
NA,TRBJ1-1,TRBV18,ASSPSRLEAF
NA,TRBJ1-5,TRBV3-1/TRBV3-2,ASSQDGTGRNQPQH
few,TRBJ1-3,TRBV28,ASSLTANTIY
NA,TRBJ1-3,TRBV19,ASSPRDGSSGNTIY
once,TRBJ2-5,TRBV29-1,SVETGAQGTQY
NA,TRBJ2-2,TRBV18,ASSPPRPGELF
NA,TRBJ1-1,TRBV28,ASSLQNTEAF
NA,TRBJ1-4,TRBV2,ASTADYNEKLF
NA,TRBJ2-7,TRBV11-2,ASSAGGVEQY
NA,TRBJ1-5,TRBV7-2,ASSRRQGPNQPQH
NA,TRBJ1-2,TRBV30,AWSVRRGDGYT
NA,TRBJ2-7,TRBV27,ASSSSGEQY
NA,TRBJ1-3,TRBV7-2,ASRFFRGRDTIY
once,TRBJ1-2,TRBV21-1,ASSKTGLGYT
NA,TRBJ2-7,TRBV27,ASSLLRTGGSYEQY
NA,TRBJ1-2,TRBV6-1,ASSEGEGRYYGYT
NA,TRBJ1-2,TRBV6-5,ASSYSRQGGYGYT
NA,TRBJ1-5,TRBV4-1,ASSHGQGAGQPQH
NA,TRBJ2-5,TRBV4-3,ASSQGTSRGETQY